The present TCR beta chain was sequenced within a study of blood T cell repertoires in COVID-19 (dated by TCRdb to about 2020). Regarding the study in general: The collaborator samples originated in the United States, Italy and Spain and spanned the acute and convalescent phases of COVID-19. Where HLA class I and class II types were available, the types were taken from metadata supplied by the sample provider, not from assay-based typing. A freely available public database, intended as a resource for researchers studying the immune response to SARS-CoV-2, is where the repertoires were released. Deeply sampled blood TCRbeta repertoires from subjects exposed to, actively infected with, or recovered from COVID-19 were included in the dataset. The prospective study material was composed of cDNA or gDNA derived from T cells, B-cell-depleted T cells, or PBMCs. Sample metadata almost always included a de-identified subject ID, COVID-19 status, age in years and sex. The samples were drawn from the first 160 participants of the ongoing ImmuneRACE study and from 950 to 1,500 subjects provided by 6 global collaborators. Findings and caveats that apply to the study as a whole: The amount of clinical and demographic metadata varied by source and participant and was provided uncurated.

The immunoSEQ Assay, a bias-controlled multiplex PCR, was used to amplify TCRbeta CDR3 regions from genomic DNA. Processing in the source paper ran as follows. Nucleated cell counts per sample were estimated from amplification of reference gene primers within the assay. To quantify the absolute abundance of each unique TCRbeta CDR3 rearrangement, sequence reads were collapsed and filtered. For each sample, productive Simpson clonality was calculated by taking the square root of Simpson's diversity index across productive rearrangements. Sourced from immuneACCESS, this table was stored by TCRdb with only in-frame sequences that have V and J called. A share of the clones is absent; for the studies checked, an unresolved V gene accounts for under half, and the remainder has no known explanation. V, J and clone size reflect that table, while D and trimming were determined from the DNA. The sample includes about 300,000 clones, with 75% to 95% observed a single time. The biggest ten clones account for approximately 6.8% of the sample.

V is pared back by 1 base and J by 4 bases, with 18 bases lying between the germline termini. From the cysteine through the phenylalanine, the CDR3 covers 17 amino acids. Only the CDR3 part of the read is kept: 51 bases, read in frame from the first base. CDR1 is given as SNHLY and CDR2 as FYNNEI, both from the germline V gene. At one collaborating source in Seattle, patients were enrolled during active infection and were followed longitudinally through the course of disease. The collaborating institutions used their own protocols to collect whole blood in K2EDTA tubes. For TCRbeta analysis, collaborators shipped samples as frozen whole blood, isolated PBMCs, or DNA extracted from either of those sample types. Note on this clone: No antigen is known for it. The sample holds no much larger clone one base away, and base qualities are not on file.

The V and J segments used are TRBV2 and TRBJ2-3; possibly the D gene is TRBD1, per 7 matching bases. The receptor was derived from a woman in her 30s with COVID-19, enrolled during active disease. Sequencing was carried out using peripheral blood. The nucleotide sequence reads TGTGCCAGCAGTGAAGTAGCCAGGGGGACTTTTGCAGATACGCAGTATTTT. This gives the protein CASSEVARGTFADTQYF.